This TCR beta chain was obtained from a study of T cell repertoires in cytomegalovirus infection. As regards this clonotype: Its antigen is undetermined.

Germline values: CDR1 LNHNV, CDR2 YYDKDF (reference sequence). With 5 bases removed from V and 2 bases from J, the gap between germline ends came to 15 bases. The length of the CDR3 is 15 residues. TCRdb independently ran MiXCR on the reads; one entry per CDR3 protein. This table has 600,000 to 700,000 distinct CDR3 sequences, roughly 33% appearing once. The chain couples TRBV15 to TRBJ2-5; D gene unclear. The receptor was derived from a human donor in good health (CMV status not recorded). Some clones in this sample may be carry-over from other donors' samples. This specimen consisted of cultured PBMCs, obtained from culture after CMV antigen stimulation. This CDR3 is CATSWLTVQQETQYF. Written as DNA, the CDR3 is TGTGCCACCAGCTGGCTAACGGTTCAGCAAGAGACCCAGTACTTC.